This T cell receptor (beta chain) was profiled in a study of blood T cells in healthy people across ages. Study-level findings and limits: TCR beta diversity, measured per million T cells, fell in a roughly linear way with age.

About this clonotype itself: Its antigen remains unidentified. Mismatch with germline at one junction end may stem from a read error.

Then a second PCR, running about 7 to 11 cycles, was carried out with a sample-barcoded 5' primer and a J-beta primer mix. TCRdb itself ran the 5' RACE reads through MiXCR, one entry per CDR3 protein. The sample shows approximately 1,000,000 distinct CDR3 sequences, 30% to 40% of them seen only once. The TCR was taken from a man between 18 and 29 years old in good health. The source material was blood.

The CDR3 here is CASNLEAGSHNEQFF. As DNA, the CDR3 is TGCGCCAGCAACTTGGAGGCAGGGTCCCACAATGAGCAGTTCTTC. The chain links TRBV5-1 to TRBJ2-1; D may be TRBD1 or TRBD2 (5 bases each). CDR3 length: 15 residues. The germline V gene encodes CDR1 SGHRS and CDR2 YFSETQ.